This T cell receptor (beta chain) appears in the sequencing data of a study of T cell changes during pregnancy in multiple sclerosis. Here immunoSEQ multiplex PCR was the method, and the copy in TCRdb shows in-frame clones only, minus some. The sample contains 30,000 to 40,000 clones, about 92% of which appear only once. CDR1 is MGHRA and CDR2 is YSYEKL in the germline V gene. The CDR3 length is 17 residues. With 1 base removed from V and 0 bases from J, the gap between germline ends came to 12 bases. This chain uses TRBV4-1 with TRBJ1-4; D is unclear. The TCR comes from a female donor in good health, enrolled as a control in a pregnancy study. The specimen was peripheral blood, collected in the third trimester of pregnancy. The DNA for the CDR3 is TGCGCCAGCAGCCAAGTAGGCGGGCAAGCAACTAATGAAAAACTGTTTTTT. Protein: CASSQVGGQATNEKLFF.